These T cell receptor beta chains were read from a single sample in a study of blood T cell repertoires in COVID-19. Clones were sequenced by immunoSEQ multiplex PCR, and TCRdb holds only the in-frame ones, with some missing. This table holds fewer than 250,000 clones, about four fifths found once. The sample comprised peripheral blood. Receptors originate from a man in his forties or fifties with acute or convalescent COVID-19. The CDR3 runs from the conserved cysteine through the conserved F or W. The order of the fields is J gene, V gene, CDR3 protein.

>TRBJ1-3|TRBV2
CASSSEQSGNTIYF
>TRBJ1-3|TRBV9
CASSESGGTGNTIYF
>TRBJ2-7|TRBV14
CASSLPFRSGRRYEQYF
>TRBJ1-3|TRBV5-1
CATLTGNTIYF
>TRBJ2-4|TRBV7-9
CASSSVVRQGKNIQYF
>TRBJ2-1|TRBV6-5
CASSYGQGALNEQFF
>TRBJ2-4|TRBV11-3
CASSPQRSGQGGIKNIQYF
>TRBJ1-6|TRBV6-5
CASRGDRDNSPLHF
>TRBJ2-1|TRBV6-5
CASSSAGHEQFF
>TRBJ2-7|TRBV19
CASSSYRDRPYEQYF
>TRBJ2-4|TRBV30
CAGSQGAKNIQYF
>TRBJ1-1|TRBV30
CAWSASFNTEAFF
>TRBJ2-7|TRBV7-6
CASSFGTSGEYEQYF
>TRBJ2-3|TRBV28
CASSRLAGGVTDTQYF
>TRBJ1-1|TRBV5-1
CASSSTSGGTEAFF
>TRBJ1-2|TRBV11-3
CASSLTGCGYTF